Presented here are 25 T cell receptor beta chains from one specimen sequenced in a study of radiation and T cells in renal cell carcinoma. Profiled with immunoSEQ multiplex PCR; TCRdb holds only in-frame clones, not every one. The repertoire includes some 64,000 clones, over 60% of them detected once, and more than 6.5% sits in the top ten. The time point denotes: blood 4 weeks post-SBRT, at nephrectomy. Treatment defined: 15 Gy SBRT to primary tumor, nephrectomy 4 weeks later. Sequencing used blood, obtained from a patient whose treatment included radiotherapy and nephrectomy. The receptors derive from a man aged 60 to 69 with renal cell carcinoma.

The V gene is TRBV7-8, the J gene TRBJ2-3, with D possibly matching TRBD2 (5 bases). The CDR3 spans 15 residues. V was pared by 3 bases and J by 2 bases, with 12 bases between. Germline-derived CDR1 and CDR2 are SGHVS and FQNEAQ. CDR3 residues: CASSLTRGATDTQYF. CDR3 DNA sequence: TGTGCCAGCAGCTTGACCCGGGGAGCCACAGATACGCAGTATTTT.

V is TRBV11-1 and J is TRBJ2-3, with D unresolved. The CDR3 length is 17 residues. Germline CDR1 reads SGHAT; CDR2 reads FQDESV (reference sequence). The ends were cut back, 1 base at V and 1 base at J, with 15 bases in the middle. CDR3 nucleotide sequence: TGTGCCAGCAGCTTAGTACGGTCGGGCTCCGGCACAGATACGCAGTATTTT. Translation gives CASSLVRSGSGTDTQYF.

V and J are TRBV12-5 and TRBJ2-1, with 7 bases lining up with TRBD2. J was trimmed by 10 bases and V by 3 bases; bases with no gene match: 3. CDR1 is LGHNT, CDR2 FRNRAP, per germline. This CDR3 contains 12 residues. DNA for the CDR3: TGTGCTAGTGGTTTTTCTAGCGGAGAGCAGTTCTTC. Amino acids: CASGFSSGEQFF. The entire variable domain, with the rest obtained from reference TRBV12-5 and TRBJ2-1, is as follows: DARVTQTPRHKVTEMGQEVTMRCQPILGHNTVFWYRQTMMQGLELLAYFRNRAPLDDSGMPKDRFSAEMPDATLATLKIQPSEPRDSAVYFCASGFSSGEQFFGPGTRLTVL.

The V call is TRBV7-2, the J call TRBJ2-7; 9 nucleotides line up with TRBD2. V was clipped by 5 bases and J by 5 bases; unmatched bases: 10. Germline CDR1 SGHTA, CDR2 FQGNSA. The CDR3 is 15 amino acids. The CDR3 spells CASSPQAGGWDEQYF. CDR3 nucleotide sequence: TGTGCCAGCAGCCCGCAAGCGGGGGGCTGGGACGAGCAGTACTTC.

Only one count was recorded for this clone. The J gene is TRBJ2-2, the V gene TRBV2; 8 bases agree with TRBD2. The CDR3 spans 14 residues. Germline V gives CDR1 SNHLY, CDR2 FYNNEI. The V and J ends lost 6 bases and 5 bases, in that order; junction bases with no gene match: 5. CDR3 coding DNA: TGTGCCAGCAGCAAGCGGGAGCAGACCGGGGAGCTGTTTTTT. It is translated as CASSKREQTGELFF.

The rearrangement joins TRBV21-1 to TRBJ1-2; TRBD1 is taken as the D call from the table, unchecked against the DNA. TRBV21-1 is a listed pseudogene. This CDR3 comprises 11 residues. CDR3 residues: CASCDRAGYTF. Here the CDR3 DNA reads TGTGCCAGCTGCGACAGGGCTGGCTACACCTTC.

The V call is TRBV9, the J call TRBJ1-6, with TRBD1 matching over 9 bases. The junction had 1 base not matched to a gene; V was cut back by 3 bases and J by 12 bases. This CDR3 has 12 amino acids. Germline CDR1 SGDLS, CDR2 YYNGEE. The CDR3 is CASSGGQGPLHF. The CDR3 DNA sequence: TGTGCCAGCAGCGGGGGACAGGGACCCCTCCACTTT.

The V gene is TRBV11-2, the J gene TRBJ1-4, with 8 bases that match TRBD1. V lost 3 bases and J lost 7; bases outside the gene matches: 10. The CDR3 contains 16 residues. Germline-derived CDR1 and CDR2 are SGHAT and FQNNGV. The CDR3 nucleotides read TGTGCCAGCAGCTTGAACCCGGACAGGGCCGGTGAAAAACTGTTTTTT. Translated, it gives CASSLNPDRAGEKLFF.

The V and J genes are TRBV7-3 and TRBJ2-1; D gene unclear. CDR1 SGHTA and CDR2 FQGTGA come from the germline V gene. Trimming removed 0 bases from V and 10 bases from J, with 10 bases in between. The CDR3 is made up of 13 amino acids. This chain's CDR3 is CASSLTGRGEQFF. Written as DNA, the CDR3 is TGTGCCAGCAGCTTAACAGGAAGAGGAGAGCAGTTCTTC.

The chain employs TRBV4-2 and TRBJ2-2; 10 bases fit TRBD2. CDR3 size: 15 residues. Germline CDR1 LGHNA, CDR2 YNFKEQ. V lost 6 bases, J lost 6 bases, and 7 bases stayed unmatched. CDR3 protein: CASRSSGSSAGELFF. The CDR3 DNA follows: TGTGCCAGCAGGTCTAGCGGGAGTTCCGCCGGGGAGCTGTTTTTT.

This clone was observed once. The chain recombines TRBV7-9 with TRBJ2-5, with D possibly TRBD2 on 7 matching bases. Between the trimmed V and J ends, which lost 5 bases and 5 bases, there was a span of 15 bases. The CDR3 spans 14 residues. Germline assignment: CDR1 SEHNR and CDR2 FQNEAQ (reference sequence). The DNA for the CDR3 is TGTGCCAGCAGCCATTGGGGGGGCCGGGAGACCCAGTACTTC. Its translation: CASSHWGGRETQYF.

The V call is TRBV19, the J call TRBJ2-5; D uncertain. CDR3 length: 13 amino acids. Germline V gene lookup returns CDR1 LNHDA and CDR2 SQIVND (reference sequence). V shed 4 bases and J shed 5 bases, with 11 bases lying between them. The DNA for the CDR3 is TGTGCCAGTAGTACCCAGGCGTTGGAGACCCAGTACTTC. It yields the protein CASSTQALETQYF.

V and J are TRBV7-9 and TRBJ2-7; D is possibly TRBD2 (7 bases). The CDR3 has 15 amino acids. Trimming took off 4 bases at V and 7 bases at J, with 20 bases between the two ends. CDR1 is SEHNR and CDR2 is FQNEAQ in the germline V gene (reference sequence). CDR3 in DNA: TGTGCCAGCAGCTCTACGGGGGGCCTGTCTAGGGAGCAGTACTTC. Its translation is CASSSTGGLSREQYF.

The CDR3 is CASSLEDTSYNEQFF. CDR3 coding DNA: TGTGCCAGCAGCTTAGAAGACACCTCCTACAATGAGCAGTTCTTC. The chain employs TRBV7-2 and TRBJ2-1; D remains ambiguous. The CDR3 sequence is 15 residues long. The germline V gene has CDR1 SGHTA and CDR2 FQGNSA. Deletions cut 1 base from V and 0 bases from J, with 7 bases between.

The gene calls are TRBV27 and TRBJ1-6, with 7 bases that match TRBD1. V shed 4 bases and J 6 bases; nucleotides not matched to a gene: 3. The CDR3 spans 14 residues. In germline, CDR1 is MNHEY, CDR2 SMNVEV (reference sequence). In DNA, the CDR3 is TGTGCCAGCAGTTCGGGACAGTTTAATTCACCCCTCCACTTT. Protein sequence: CASSSGQFNSPLHF.

The chain recombines TRBV2 with TRBJ2-2, with TRBD1 identical over 9 bases. CDR1 is SNHLY and CDR2 is FYNNEI in the germline V gene. The CDR3 spans 14 residues. The V and J ends lost 11 bases and 3 bases, in that order; junction bases with no gene match: 7. CDR3: CAAKRDRDTGELFF. The CDR3 DNA is TGTGCCGCAAAAAGGGACAGGGACACCGGGGAGCTGTTTTTT.

The table lists this clone with a few counts. Other DNA sequences of this sample code for an identical CDR3. V and J are TRBV27 and TRBJ2-1, with TRBD1 matching over 9 bases. The CDR3 extends over 15 amino acids. Germline V gives CDR1 MNHEY, CDR2 SMNVEV (reference sequence). V was clipped by 5 bases and J by 2 bases; unmatched bases: 4. The CDR3 DNA reads TGTGCCAGCAGTCCCCGGACAGGGGCCTACAATGAGCAGTTCTTC. Translating gives CASSPRTGAYNEQFF.

The rearrangement joins TRBV6-4 to TRBJ2-1, with 12 bases aligning to TRBD2. In germline, CDR1 is MRHNA, CDR2 SNTAGT. The CDR3 extends over 18 amino acids. J was trimmed by 1 base and V by 4 bases; bases with no gene match: 8. The CDR3 protein is CASSAVASGGASYNEQFF. DNA of the CDR3: TGTGCCAGCAGTGCAGTGGCTAGCGGGGGGGCATCCTACAATGAGCAGTTCTTC.

The chain employs TRBV18 and TRBJ2-7; D is ambiguous. This CDR3 contains 13 residues. The V and J ends lost 5 bases and 3 bases respectively, with 11 bases between them. Germline CDR1 KGHSH, CDR2 LQKENI. The chain's CDR3 is CASSEQTGYEQYV. Written as DNA, the CDR3 is TGTGCCAGCTCAGAACAGACTGGCTACGAGCAGTACGTC.

The chain has TRBV11-2 and TRBJ2-5; the D gene is possibly TRBD2 (5 bases). CDR1 is SGHAT and CDR2 is FQNNGV in the germline V gene. The CDR3 has 14 amino acids. Trimming removed 5 bases at V and 1 base at J, with 11 bases between. The CDR3 DNA follows: TGTGCCAGCAGCGTGGACTCGCTCCAAGAGACCCAGTACTTC. Encoded protein: CASSVDSLQETQYF.

The CDR3 here is CASSPGTQAGKLFF. DNA for the CDR3: TGTGCCAGCTCACCAGGGACCCAGGCAGGAAAACTGTTTTTT. The chain couples TRBV18 to TRBJ1-4; possible D gene TRBD1, 5 bases. From germline, CDR1 is KGHSH and CDR2 LQKENI. This CDR3 region has 14 residues. V was clipped by 2 bases and J by 10 bases, with 14 bases between them.

V is TRBV27 and J is TRBJ2-5, with no clear D. The J call may be incorrect, as the DNA end agrees better with TRBJ2-7. Looked up from germline, CDR1 is MNHEY and CDR2 is SMNVEV (reference sequence). The CDR3 has 13 residues. DNA of the CDR3: TGTGCCAGCAGTTTATCGGCTGCCCACGAGCAGTACTTC. Protein sequence: CASSLSAAHEQYF.

This clone was recorded once. V usage is TRBV11-3 and J usage is TRBJ2-2; D might be TRBD2 (6 bases). The V end was cut by 5 bases, the J end by 7 bases, with 11 bases between. Germline V gene lookup returns CDR1 SGHNT and CDR2 YENEEA. This CDR3 is built from 13 residues. The CDR3 loop reads CASSLASGGELFF. DNA for the CDR3: TGTGCCAGCAGCCTAGCGTCGGGCGGGGAGCTGTTTTTT.

The CDR3 is CASSLDRVWEQFF. In DNA, the CDR3 is TGCGCCAGCAGCTTGGACAGGGTCTGGGAGCAGTTCTTC. The genes are TRBV5-1 and TRBJ2-1; perhaps TRBD1 as D (6 bases). The CDR3 is made up of 13 amino acids. Between the trimmed V and J ends, which lost 0 bases and 10 bases, there was a span of 11 bases. Germline V lookup: CDR1 SGHRS, CDR2 YFSETQ.

The chain combines TRBV25-1 with TRBJ2-5; D remains unclear. Trimming pared 8 bases from V and 2 bases from J, leaving 9 bases between. In germline, CDR1 is MGHDK, CDR2 SYGVNS. The CDR3 runs 12 residues. The CDR3 DNA is TGTGCCAGCGAAGGTTGGCAAGAGACCCAGTACTTC. This codes for CASEGWQETQYF.